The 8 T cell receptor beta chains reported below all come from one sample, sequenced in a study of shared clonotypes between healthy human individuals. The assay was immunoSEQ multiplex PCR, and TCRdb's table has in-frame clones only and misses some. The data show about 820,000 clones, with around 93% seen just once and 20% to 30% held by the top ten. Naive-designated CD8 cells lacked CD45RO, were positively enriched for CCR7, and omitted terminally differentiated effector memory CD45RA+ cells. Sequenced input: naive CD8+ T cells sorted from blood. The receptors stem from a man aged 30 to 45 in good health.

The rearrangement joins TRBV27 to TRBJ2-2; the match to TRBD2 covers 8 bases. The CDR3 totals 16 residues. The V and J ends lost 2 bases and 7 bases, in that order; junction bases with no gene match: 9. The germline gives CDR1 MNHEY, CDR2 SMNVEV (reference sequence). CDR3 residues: CASSLAGLGMGGELFF. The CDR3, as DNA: TGTGCCAGCAGTTTAGCGGGACTAGGTATGGGCGGGGAGCTGTTTTTT.

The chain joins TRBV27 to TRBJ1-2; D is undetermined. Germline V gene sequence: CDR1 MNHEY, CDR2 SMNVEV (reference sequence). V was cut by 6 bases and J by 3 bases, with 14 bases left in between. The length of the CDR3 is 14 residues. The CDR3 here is CASSYTGADYGYTF. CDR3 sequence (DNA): TGTGCCAGCAGCTACACGGGAGCTGACTATGGCTACACCTTC.

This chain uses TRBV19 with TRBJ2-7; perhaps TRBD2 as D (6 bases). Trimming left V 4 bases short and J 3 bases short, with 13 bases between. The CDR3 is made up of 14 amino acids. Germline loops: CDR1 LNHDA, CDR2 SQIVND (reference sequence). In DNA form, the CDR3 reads TGTGCCAGTAGTAAAAGTTTGGAGGGCTACGAGCAGTACTTC. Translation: CASSKSLEGYEQYF.

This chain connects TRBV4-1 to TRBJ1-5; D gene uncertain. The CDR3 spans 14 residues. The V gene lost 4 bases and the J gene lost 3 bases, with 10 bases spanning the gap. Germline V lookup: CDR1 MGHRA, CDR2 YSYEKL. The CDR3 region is CASSPKLLNQPQHF. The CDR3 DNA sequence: TGCGCCAGCAGCCCCAAACTGCTCAATCAGCCCCAGCATTTT.

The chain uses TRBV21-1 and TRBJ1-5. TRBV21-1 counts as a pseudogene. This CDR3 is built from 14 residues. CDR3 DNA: TGTGCCAGCACCCTAAGGAAGGGAGTTACGCCCCAGCATTTT. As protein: CASTLRKGVTPQHF.

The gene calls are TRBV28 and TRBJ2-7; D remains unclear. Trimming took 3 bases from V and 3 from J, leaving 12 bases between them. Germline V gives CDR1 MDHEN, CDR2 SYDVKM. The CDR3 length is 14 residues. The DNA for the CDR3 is TGTGCCAGCAGTTTCTTCGGTGGAAACTACGAGCAGTACTTC. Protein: CASSFFGGNYEQYF.

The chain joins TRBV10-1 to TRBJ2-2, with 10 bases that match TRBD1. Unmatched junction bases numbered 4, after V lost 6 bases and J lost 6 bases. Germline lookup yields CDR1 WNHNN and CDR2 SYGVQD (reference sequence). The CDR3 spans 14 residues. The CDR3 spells CASSAGTGAGELFF. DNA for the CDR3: TGCGCCAGCAGCGCCGGGACAGGGGCCGGGGAGCTGTTTTTT.

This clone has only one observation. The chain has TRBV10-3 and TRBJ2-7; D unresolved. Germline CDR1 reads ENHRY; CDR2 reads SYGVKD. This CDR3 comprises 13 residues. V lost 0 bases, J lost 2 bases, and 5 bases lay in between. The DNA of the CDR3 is TGTGCCATCAGTGAGTCCCCTCCCTACGAGCAGTACTTC. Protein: CAISESPPYEQYF.